The rows below give T cell receptor beta chains drawn from one sample of a study of shared clonotypes between healthy human individuals. Sequenced by immunoSEQ multiplex PCR; TCRdb stores in-frame clones only, minus some. Of some 2.4 million clones listed, 93% were seen once; the top ten hold approximately 0.37%. Sequenced sample: naive CD4+ T cells from PBMCs. These receptor sequences come from a man between 18 and 29 years old in good health. Some clones in this sample may be carry-over from other donors' samples. Both conserved end residues are part of each CDR3. A D gene is named only where the DNA matches it firmly. Not all rows give a size; the values are once, few, many and, for expanded clones, a class.

d_gene: .
abundance: .
v_gene: TRBV5-1
j_gene: TRBJ2-3
CDR3nt: TGCGCCAGCAGCTTACTCGGGATAGACGATACGCAGTATTTT
CDR3aa: CASSLLGIDDTQYF

d_gene: .
abundance: .
v_gene: TRBV6-5
j_gene: TRBJ2-5
CDR3nt: TGTGCCAGCAGCTACGTCTCCAGCCAAGAGACCCAGTACTTC
CDR3aa: CASSYVSSQETQYF

d_gene: .
abundance: .
v_gene: TRBV19
j_gene: TRBJ2-1
CDR3nt: TGTGCCAGTAGTATAGTTGGCAGCCAATCCTACAATGAGCAGTTCTTC
CDR3aa: CASSIVGSQSYNEQFF

d_gene: .
abundance: .
v_gene: TRBV28
j_gene: TRBJ2-1
CDR3nt: TGTGCCAGCAGTCCACCTCCCGGGACGGGGCCGAATGAGCAGTTCTTC
CDR3aa: CASSPPPGTGPNEQFF

d_gene: .
abundance: .
v_gene: TRBV5-1
j_gene: TRBJ1-5
CDR3nt: TGCGCCAGCAGCTCGGGACCTATTAGGGGCAATCAGCCCCAGCATTTT
CDR3aa: CASSSGPIRGNQPQHF

d_gene: .
abundance: .
v_gene: TRBV7-7
j_gene: TRBJ2-2
CDR3nt: TGTGCCAGCAGCCCCCCGGCCGTGAACACCGGGGAGCTGTTTTTT
CDR3aa: CASSPPAVNTGELFF

d_gene: .
abundance: .
v_gene: TRBV6-1
j_gene: TRBJ1-4
CDR3nt: TGTGCCAGCAGTCGCGAGGGAATGAGTGAAAAACTGTTTTTT
CDR3aa: CASSREGMSEKLFF

d_gene: .
abundance: .
v_gene: TRBV19
j_gene: TRBJ1-3
CDR3nt: TGTGTAATCGTCAGGTCCTCCTCTGGAAACACCATATATTTT
CDR3aa: CVIVRSSSGNTIYF

d_gene: TRBD2
abundance: once
v_gene: TRBV7-9
j_gene: TRBJ2-1
CDR3nt: TGTGCCAGCAGCTCACAAGGACTAGCGGGAGTTTCCTACAATGAGCAGTTCTTC
CDR3aa: CASSSQGLAGVSYNEQFF

d_gene: .
abundance: .
v_gene: TRBV9
j_gene: TRBJ2-3
CDR3nt: TGTGCCAGCAGCTCCGGCTCCGGAGGGGCAGATACGCAGTATTTT
CDR3aa: CASSSGSGGADTQYF

d_gene: .
abundance: .
v_gene: TRBV20-1
j_gene: TRBJ1-2
CDR3nt: TGCAGTGCTCGGACAGTCTATGGCTACACCTTC
CDR3aa: CSARTVYGYTF

d_gene: TRBD1
abundance: .
v_gene: TRBV29-1
j_gene: TRBJ2-1
CDR3nt: TGCAGCGTTGAGAGCAGGGGGTCCTACAATGAGCAGTTCTTC
CDR3aa: CSVESRGSYNEQFF

d_gene: .
abundance: .
v_gene: TRBV28
j_gene: TRBJ2-1
CDR3nt: TGTGCCAGCAGTTTGCTCACTCATGAGCAGTTCTTC
CDR3aa: CASSLLTHEQFF

d_gene: TRBD1
abundance: .
v_gene: TRBV5-1
j_gene: TRBJ1-5
CDR3nt: TGCGCCAGCATCCCCCACAGGGGCCTACAGCCCCAGCATTTT
CDR3aa: CASIPHRGLQPQHF

d_gene: .
abundance: .
v_gene: TRBV7-3
j_gene: TRBJ2-5
CDR3nt: TGTGCCAGCAGCCTCGGGTCCGTGGGGTACCAAGAGACCCAGTACTTC
CDR3aa: CASSLGSVGYQETQYF

d_gene: .
abundance: .
v_gene: TRBV7-2
j_gene: TRBJ1-2
CDR3nt: TGTGCCAGCAGCTTAGACCCGACGGCCACCTATGGCTACACCTTC
CDR3aa: CASSLDPTATYGYTF

d_gene: TRBD1
abundance: .
v_gene: TRBV7-8
j_gene: TRBJ1-2
CDR3nt: TGTGCCAGCAGAGGGACAGCCCTACCCGGGAACTATGGCTACACCTTC
CDR3aa: CASRGTALPGNYGYTF

d_gene: .
abundance: .
v_gene: TRBV7-9
j_gene: TRBJ1-1
CDR3nt: TGTGCCAGCAGCTTAGATCAAACCACTGAAGCTTTCTTT
CDR3aa: CASSLDQTTEAFF

d_gene: TRBD1
abundance: .
v_gene: TRBV30
j_gene: TRBJ2-1
CDR3nt: TGTGCCTGGGGATATGGACAGGTTGAGCAGTTCTTC
CDR3aa: CAWGYGQVEQFF

d_gene: TRBD2
abundance: .
v_gene: TRBV5-6
j_gene: TRBJ2-1
CDR3nt: TGTGCCAGCAGCCCCCGACTAGCTCCCTACAATGAGCAGTTCTTC
CDR3aa: CASSPRLAPYNEQFF

d_gene: .
abundance: few
v_gene: TRBV7-9
j_gene: TRBJ1-5
CDR3nt: TGTGCCAGCAGCTTAGGGGATACGGGGAATCAGCCCCAGCATTTT
CDR3aa: CASSLGDTGNQPQHF

d_gene: .
abundance: .
v_gene: TRBV10-3
j_gene: TRBJ2-3
CDR3nt: TGTGCCATCAGTGAGTCGAGGGGTGGGTCTGGCACAGATACGCAGTATTTT
CDR3aa: CAISESRGGSGTDTQYF

d_gene: .
abundance: .
v_gene: TRBV7-2
j_gene: TRBJ2-7
CDR3nt: TGTGCCAGCAGCTTAACCAACTACGAGCAGTACTTC
CDR3aa: CASSLTNYEQYF

d_gene: .
abundance: .
v_gene: TRBV29-1
j_gene: TRBJ2-5
CDR3nt: TGCAGCGTTGTAGCCCGTCTAGGCTTTTACTGGGGGGAGACCCAGTACTTC
CDR3aa: CSVVARLGFYWGETQYF

d_gene: TRBD2
abundance: .
v_gene: TRBV11-3
j_gene: TRBJ2-1
CDR3nt: TGTGCCTCCGGGACTAGCGTCGACAATGAGCAGTTCTTC
CDR3aa: CASGTSVDNEQFF

d_gene: .
abundance: .
v_gene: TRBV14
j_gene: TRBJ1-1
CDR3nt: TGTGCCAGCAGCCAAGAGGCAGGGAAGGCCACTGAAGCTTTCTTT
CDR3aa: CASSQEAGKATEAFF

d_gene: TRBD2
abundance: .
v_gene: TRBV4-1
j_gene: TRBJ2-6
CDR3nt: TGCGCCAGCAGCCGCACCGACCCGACTAGCGGGAGCTCTGGGGCCAACGTCCTGACTTTC
CDR3aa: CASSRTDPTSGSSGANVLTF

d_gene: .
abundance: .
v_gene: TRBV30
j_gene: TRBJ1-2
CDR3nt: TGTGCCTGGAGTGTACTCGAGTATGAGGGGGGGTATGGCTACACCTTC
CDR3aa: CAWSVLEYEGGYGYTF

d_gene: .
abundance: .
v_gene: TRBV5-1
j_gene: TRBJ1-1
CDR3nt: TGCGCCAGCAGCTTGGGGGGACATGCGGGAGGGACTGAAGCTTTCTTT
CDR3aa: CASSLGGHAGGTEAFF

d_gene: TRBD2
abundance: .
v_gene: TRBV18
j_gene: TRBJ2-3
CDR3nt: TGTGCCAGCTCACCCGGACTAGCGGGAGGGCTTGATACGCAGTATTTT
CDR3aa: CASSPGLAGGLDTQYF

d_gene: .
abundance: few
v_gene: TRBV19
j_gene: TRBJ1-1
CDR3nt: TGTGCCAGTAGTATAACGGGGGCGGACACTGAAGCTTTCTTT
CDR3aa: CASSITGADTEAFF

d_gene: .
abundance: .
v_gene: TRBV20-1
j_gene: TRBJ1-2
CDR3nt: TGCAGTGCTAGAGGGGGGTACGGCTACACCTTC
CDR3aa: CSARGGYGYTF

d_gene: TRBD1
abundance: .
v_gene: TRBV25-1
j_gene: TRBJ1-1
CDR3nt: TGTGCCAGCGGCGGGACAGATAAACACGAAGCTTTCTTT
CDR3aa: CASGGTDKHEAFF

d_gene: .
abundance: .
v_gene: TRBV5-4
j_gene: TRBJ2-3
CDR3nt: TGTGCCAGCAGCTTCAACTCCCCTCCGCAGTATTTT
CDR3aa: CASSFNSPPQYF

d_gene: .
abundance: .
v_gene: TRBV29-1
j_gene: TRBJ2-2
CDR3nt: TGCAGCGCCAAACCCGACAGCTCCGGCGGGGAGCTGTTTTTT
CDR3aa: CSAKPDSSGGELFF

d_gene: TRBD2
abundance: .
v_gene: TRBV9
j_gene: TRBJ2-1
CDR3nt: TGTGCCAGCAGCCGGATCCCGGGACTAAATGAGCAGTTCTTC
CDR3aa: CASSRIPGLNEQFF

d_gene: TRBD2
abundance: .
v_gene: TRBV2
j_gene: TRBJ2-5
CDR3nt: TGTGCCAGCAGTGACCCCCGGGGGGGCGCGACCCAGTACTTC
CDR3aa: CASSDPRGGATQYF